One and the same sample provided the 2 T cell receptor beta chains below, sequenced in a study of T cell responses to AZD1222 COVID-19 vaccine. Repertoires were generated with immunoSEQ multiplex PCR, while TCRdb's copy carries only in-frame clones and drops some. The sample includes some 120,000 clones, around 87% of them seen just once. The starting material was peripheral blood, obtained on day 0 of AZD1222 vaccination. Receptor source: an adult in good health.

This clone was seen once. The V gene is TRBV5-4, the J gene TRBJ2-7; unclear D gene. The CDR3 spans 14 residues. Germline CDR1 reads SGHNT; CDR2 reads YYREEE (reference sequence). V dropped 0 bases and J dropped 0 bases, with 7 bases sitting between them. The CDR3 loop is CASSLERSSYEQYF. The CDR3 bases are TGTGCCAGCAGCTTGGAGAGGAGCTCCTACGAGCAGTACTTC.

This chain connects TRBV7-3 to TRBJ2-2; 12 nucleotides match TRBD2. V trimming: 4 bases; J trimming: 4 bases; junction bases outside the gene matches: 7. CDR3 length equals 17 residues. The V gene's germline CDR1 is SGHTA and CDR2 FQGTGA. DNA of the CDR3: TGTGCCAGCAGCTCGTCTAGCGGGAGGGGGGCCACCGGGGAGCTGTTTTTT. Translated: CASSSSSGRGATGELFF.